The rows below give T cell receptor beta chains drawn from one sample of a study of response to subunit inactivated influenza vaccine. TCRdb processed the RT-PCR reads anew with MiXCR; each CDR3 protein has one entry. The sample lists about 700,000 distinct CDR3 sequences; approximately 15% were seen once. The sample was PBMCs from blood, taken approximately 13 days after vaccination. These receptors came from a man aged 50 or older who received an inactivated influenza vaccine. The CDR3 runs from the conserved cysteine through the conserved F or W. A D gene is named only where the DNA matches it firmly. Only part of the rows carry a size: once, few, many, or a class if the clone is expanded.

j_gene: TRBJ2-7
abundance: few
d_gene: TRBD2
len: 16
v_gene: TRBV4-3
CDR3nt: TGCGCCAGCAGCCAGACGCCAGCTAGCGGGAGGGGTGAGCAGTACTTC
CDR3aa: CASSQTPASGRGEQYF

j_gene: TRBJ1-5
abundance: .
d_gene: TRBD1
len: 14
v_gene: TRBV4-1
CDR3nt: TGCGCCAGCAGCCTGACAGGGATAGGTCAGCCCCAGCATTTT
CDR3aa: CASSLTGIGQPQHF

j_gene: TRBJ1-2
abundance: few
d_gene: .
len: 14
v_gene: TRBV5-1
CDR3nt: TGCGCCAGCAGCAGGCCAGGGAGTGGCTATGGCTACACCTTC
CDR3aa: CASSRPGSGYGYTF

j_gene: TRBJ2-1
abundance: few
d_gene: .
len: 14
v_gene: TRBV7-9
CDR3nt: TGTGCCAGCAGCTCCCAGGGGCCCGGGGTGGAGCAGTTCTTC
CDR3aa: CASSSQGPGVEQFF

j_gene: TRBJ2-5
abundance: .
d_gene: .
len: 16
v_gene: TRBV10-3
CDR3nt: TGTGCCATCAGTGAGAAGCTCCGGGACACCCAAGAGACCCAGTACTTC
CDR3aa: CAISEKLRDTQETQYF

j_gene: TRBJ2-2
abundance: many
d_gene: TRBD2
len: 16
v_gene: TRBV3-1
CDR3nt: TGTGCCAGCAGCCAGGTTTTGCGGGGGATCACCGGGGAGCTGTTTTTT
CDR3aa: CASSQVLRGITGELFF

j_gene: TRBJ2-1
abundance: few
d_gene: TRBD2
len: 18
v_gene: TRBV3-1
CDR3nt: TGTGCCAGCAGCCAAGGGGCGTTAGCGGGGGGAAGGATGGATGAGCAGTTCTTC
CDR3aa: CASSQGALAGGRMDEQFF

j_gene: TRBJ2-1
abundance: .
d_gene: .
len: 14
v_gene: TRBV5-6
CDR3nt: TGTGCCAGCAGCCAACAGGGCCAGGGAAATGAGCAGTTCTTC
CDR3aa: CASSQQGQGNEQFF

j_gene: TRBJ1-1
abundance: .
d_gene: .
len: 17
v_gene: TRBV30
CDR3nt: TGTGCCTGGAATGGGGGGGCGAGGCGTCGGACGGGCACTGAAGCTTTCTTT
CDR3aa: CAWNGGARRRTGTEAFF

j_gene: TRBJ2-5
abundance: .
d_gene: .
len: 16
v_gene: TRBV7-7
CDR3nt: TGTGCTAGCAGCCAGGGCTCAGGGGCTAACCAAGAGACCCAGTACTTC
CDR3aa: CASSQGSGANQETQYF

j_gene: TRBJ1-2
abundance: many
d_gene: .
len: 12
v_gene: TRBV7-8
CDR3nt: TGTGCCAGCAGCCCACAGGGCTATGGCTACACCTTC
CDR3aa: CASSPQGYGYTF

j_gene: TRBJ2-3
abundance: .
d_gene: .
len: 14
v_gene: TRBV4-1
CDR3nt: TGCGCCAGCAGCCCGGTGGGCTGGGCAGATACGCAGTATTTT
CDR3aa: CASSPVGWADTQYF

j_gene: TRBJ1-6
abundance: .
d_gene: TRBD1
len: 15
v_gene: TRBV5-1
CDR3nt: TGCGCCAGCTCAGTCGGGACAGGGAGCAATTCACCCCTCCACTTT
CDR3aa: CASSVGTGSNSPLHF

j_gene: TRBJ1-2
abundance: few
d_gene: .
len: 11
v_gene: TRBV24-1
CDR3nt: TGTGCCACCAGTCAGGGCTATGGCTACACCTTC
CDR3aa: CATSQGYGYTF

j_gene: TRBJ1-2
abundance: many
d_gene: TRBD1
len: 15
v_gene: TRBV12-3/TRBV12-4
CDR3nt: TGTGCCAGCAGTTTATCGGGGACAGGGATCTATGGCTACACCTTC
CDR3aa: CASSLSGTGIYGYTF

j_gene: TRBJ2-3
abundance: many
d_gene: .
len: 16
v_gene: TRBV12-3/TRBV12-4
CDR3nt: TGTGCCAGCAGTTTAGTATCAGGGTGGTACACAGATACGCAGTATTTT
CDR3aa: CASSLVSGWYTDTQYF

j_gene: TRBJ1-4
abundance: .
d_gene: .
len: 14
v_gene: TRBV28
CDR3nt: TGTGCCAGCAGTTTAACCCAGTATAATGAAAAACTGTTTTTT
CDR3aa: CASSLTQYNEKLFF